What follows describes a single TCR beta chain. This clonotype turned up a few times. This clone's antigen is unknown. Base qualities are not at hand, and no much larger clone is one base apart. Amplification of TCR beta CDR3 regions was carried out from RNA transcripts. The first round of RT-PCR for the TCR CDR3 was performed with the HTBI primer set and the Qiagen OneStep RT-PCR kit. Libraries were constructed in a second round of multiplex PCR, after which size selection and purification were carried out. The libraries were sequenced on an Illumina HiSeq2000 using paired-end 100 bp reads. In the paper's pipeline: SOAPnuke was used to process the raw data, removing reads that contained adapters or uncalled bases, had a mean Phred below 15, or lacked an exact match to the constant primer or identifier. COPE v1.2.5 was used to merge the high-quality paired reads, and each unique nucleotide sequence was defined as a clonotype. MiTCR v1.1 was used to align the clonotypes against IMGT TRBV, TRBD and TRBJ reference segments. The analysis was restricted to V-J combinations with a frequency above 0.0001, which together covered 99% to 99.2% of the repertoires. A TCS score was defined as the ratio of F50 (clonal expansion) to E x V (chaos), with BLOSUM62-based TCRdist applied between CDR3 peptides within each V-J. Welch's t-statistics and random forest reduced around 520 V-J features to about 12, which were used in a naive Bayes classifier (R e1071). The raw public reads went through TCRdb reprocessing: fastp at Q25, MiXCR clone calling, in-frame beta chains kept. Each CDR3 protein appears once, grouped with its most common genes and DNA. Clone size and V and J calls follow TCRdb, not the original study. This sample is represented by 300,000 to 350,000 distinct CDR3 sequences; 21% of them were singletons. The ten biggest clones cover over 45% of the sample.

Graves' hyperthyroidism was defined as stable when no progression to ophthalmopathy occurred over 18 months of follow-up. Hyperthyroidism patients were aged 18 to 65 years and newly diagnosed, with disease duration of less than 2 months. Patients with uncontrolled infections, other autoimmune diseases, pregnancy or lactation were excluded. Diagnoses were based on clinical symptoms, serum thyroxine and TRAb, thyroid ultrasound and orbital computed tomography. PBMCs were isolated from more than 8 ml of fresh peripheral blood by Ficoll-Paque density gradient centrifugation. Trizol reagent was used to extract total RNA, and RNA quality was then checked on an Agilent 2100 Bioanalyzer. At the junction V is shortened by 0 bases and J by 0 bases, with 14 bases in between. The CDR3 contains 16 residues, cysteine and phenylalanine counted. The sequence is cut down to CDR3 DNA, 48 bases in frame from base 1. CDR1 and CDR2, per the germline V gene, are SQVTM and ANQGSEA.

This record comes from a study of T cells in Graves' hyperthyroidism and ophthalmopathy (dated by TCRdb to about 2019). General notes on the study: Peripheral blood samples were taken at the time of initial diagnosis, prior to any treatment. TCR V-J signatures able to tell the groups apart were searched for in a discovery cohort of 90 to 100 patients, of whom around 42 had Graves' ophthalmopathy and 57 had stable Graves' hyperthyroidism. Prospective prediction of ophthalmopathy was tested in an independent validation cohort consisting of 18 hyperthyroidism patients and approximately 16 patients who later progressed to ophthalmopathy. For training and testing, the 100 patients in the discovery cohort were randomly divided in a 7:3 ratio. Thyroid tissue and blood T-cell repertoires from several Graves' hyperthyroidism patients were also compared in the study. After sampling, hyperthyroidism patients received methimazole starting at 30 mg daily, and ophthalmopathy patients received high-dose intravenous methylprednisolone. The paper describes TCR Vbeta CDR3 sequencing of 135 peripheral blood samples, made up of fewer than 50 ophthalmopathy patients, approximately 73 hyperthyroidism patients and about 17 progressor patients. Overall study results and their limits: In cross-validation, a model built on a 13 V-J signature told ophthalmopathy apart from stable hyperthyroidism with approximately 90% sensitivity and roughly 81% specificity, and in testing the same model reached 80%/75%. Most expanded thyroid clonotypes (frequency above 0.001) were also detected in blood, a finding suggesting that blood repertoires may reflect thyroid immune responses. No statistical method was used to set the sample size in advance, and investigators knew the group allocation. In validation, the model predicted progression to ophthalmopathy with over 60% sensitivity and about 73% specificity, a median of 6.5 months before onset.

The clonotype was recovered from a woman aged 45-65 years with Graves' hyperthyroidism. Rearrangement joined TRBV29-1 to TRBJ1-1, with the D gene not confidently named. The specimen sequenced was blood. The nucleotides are TGCAGCGTTGAAGATGGGTGGGTCAGGATGAACACTGAAGCTTTCTTT. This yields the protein CSVEDGWVRMNTEAFF.